The 15 T cell receptor beta chains below come from one sample, sequenced in a study of cytomegalovirus exposure and HLA in healthy donors (dated by TCRdb to about 2017). Library construction relied on the immunoSEQ multiplex PCR assay. A mixture of 60 forward primers for TCR Vbeta segments and 13 reverse primers for TCR Jbeta segments was used in the multiplex PCR. The source is immuneACCESS, and TCRdb retained only in-frame sequences with V and J called. Part of the clones is not carried over; for the studies checked, unresolved V genes explain less than half of this, and the remainder is unexplained. The sample's table lists a count of 110,000 to 150,000 clones. The ten largest account for 0.96% of the sample. Source material: PBMCs. These receptors all stem from a male donor in good health and CMV-seronegative.

The J gene is TRBJ1-2, the V gene TRBV7-2, with TRBD1 identical over 7 bases. Losses at the gene ends were 2 bases for V and 4 bases for J; bases not matched to a gene: 7. Looked up from germline, CDR1 is SGHTA and CDR2 is FQGNSA. The CDR3 totals 15 residues. The CDR3 nucleotides are TGTGCCAGCAGCTTATTTCAGGGGGGATCCTATGGCTACACCTTC. Its translation: CASSLFQGGSYGYTF.

The rearrangement joins TRBV6-4 to TRBJ2-2; D is undetermined. Germline values: CDR1 MRHNA, CDR2 SNTAGT. The CDR3 is 9 amino acids. Trimming took off 9 bases at V and 11 bases at J, with 7 bases between the two ends. This chain's CDR3 is CARFGELFF. The CDR3 DNA is TGTGCCAGATTCGGTGAGCTGTTTTTT.

The chain employs TRBV28 and TRBJ2-5; D is unresolved. Germline CDR1 MDHEN, CDR2 SYDVKM. Trimming removed 1 base at V and 2 bases at J, with 2 bases between. This CDR3 contains 12 residues. The CDR3 bases are TGTGCCAGCAGTTTATCGCAAGAGACCCAGTACTTC. This gives the protein CASSLSQETQYF.

The gene calls are TRBV15 and TRBJ2-7; 11 bases are shared with TRBD2. Germline V gene sequence: CDR1 LNHNV, CDR2 YYDKDF (reference sequence). With 3 bases clipped from V and 2 bases from J, the junction kept 9 bases outside the gene matches. This CDR3 spans 17 amino acids. The CDR3, as DNA: TGTGCCACCAGCAGGGGGACCGGGACTAGCGGAACCTACGAGCAGTACTTC. It codes for CATSRGTGTSGTYEQYF.

The chain joins TRBV2 to TRBJ2-7; 14 bases line up with TRBD2. Germline lookup yields CDR1 SNHLY and CDR2 FYNNEI. This CDR3 has 15 amino acids. V lost 8 bases and J lost 5; bases outside the gene matches: 8. CDR3 in DNA: TGTGCCAGCCGGGGACTAGCGGGAGTAGTCCACGAGCAGTACTTC. It translates to CASRGLAGVVHEQYF. Supplemented by reference TRBV2 and TRBJ2-7, the full variable domain reads EPEVTQTPSHQVTQMGQEVILRCVPISNHLYFYWYRQILGQKVEFLVSFYNNEISEKSEIFDDQFSVERPDGSNFTLKIRSTKLEDSAMYFCASRGLAGVVHEQYFGPGTRLTVT.

Points on this clone: Germline and junction disagree at one end, which may indicate a read error. V gene TRBV28 combines with J gene TRBJ2-5, with a tentative D call TRBD2 (6 bases). This CDR3 has 15 residues. Germline V lookup: CDR1 MDHEN, CDR2 SYDVKM. CDR3 DNA: TGTGCCAGCCGTTTAGGGCGGACTACCCAAGAGACCCAGTACTTC. Translation: CASRLGRTTQETQYF.

The CDR3 sequence is CATKGPPRADGYTF. CDR3 nucleotides: TGTGCCACCAAAGGACCCCCGCGGGCGGACGGCTACACCTTC. The genes are TRBV15 and TRBJ1-2; D unresolved. The V end lost 7 bases, the J end lost 8 bases, and 20 bases lay between the germline ends. The length of the CDR3 is 14 residues. Germline CDR1 is LNHNV and CDR2 is YYDKDF (reference sequence).

The chain is built from TRBV5-1 and TRBJ2-3, with unresolved D. The germline CDR1 and CDR2 sequences are SGHRS and YFSETQ. The CDR3 has 14 amino acids. The V gene lost 0 bases and the J gene lost 2 bases, with 7 bases spanning the gap. The CDR3 DNA sequence: TGCGCCAGCAGCTTGGAGACACCCACAGATACGCAGTATTTT. Translated: CASSLETPTDTQYF.

The chain couples TRBV7-9 to TRBJ1-2; the D gene is possibly TRBD1 (6 bases). V lost 5 bases to trimming and J lost 5 bases, with 21 bases between them. CDR3 size: 16 residues. CDR1 and CDR2 from the germline V gene are SEHNR and FQNEAQ (reference sequence). The CDR3 DNA sequence: TGTGCCAGCAGCGCCAGAGATATGGGGGCGAAGTATGGCTACACCTTC. Translation: CASSARDMGAKYGYTF.

The V call is TRBV18, the J call TRBJ2-7; 7 nucleotides align to TRBD1. The CDR3 is 15 amino acids. The trim removed 3 bases at V and 0 bases at J, leaving 5 bases unmatched. Germline V gives CDR1 KGHSH, CDR2 LQKENI. Here the CDR3 reads CASSPGTVSSYEQYF. CDR3 nucleotides: TGTGCCAGCTCACCCGGGACAGTCAGCTCCTACGAGCAGTACTTC.

This chain links TRBV28 with TRBJ2-7; 12 nucleotides line up with TRBD2. The CDR3 sequence is 15 residues long. The germline V gene has CDR1 MDHEN and CDR2 SYDVKM. The junction had 1 base not matched to a gene; V was cut back by 3 bases and J by 1 base. CDR3 amino acids: CASSFLAGGSYEQYF. Here the CDR3 DNA reads TGTGCCAGCAGTTTCCTAGCGGGGGGGTCCTACGAGCAGTACTTC.

The chain couples TRBV27 to TRBJ1-5, with D possibly being TRBD1 (6 bases). Germline V lookup: CDR1 MNHEY, CDR2 SMNVEV (reference sequence). The ends were cut back, 5 bases at V and 0 bases at J, with 17 bases in the middle. CDR3 size: 17 residues. The CDR3 region is CASSPIRDTYSNQPQHF. The CDR3 DNA follows: TGTGCCAGCAGTCCGATCCGGGACACCTATAGCAATCAGCCCCAGCATTTT.

The chain employs TRBV30 and TRBJ2-7; 8 nucleotides align to TRBD1. Germline assignment: CDR1 GTSNPN and CDR2 SVGIG (reference sequence). The V gene end was trimmed by 0 bases and the J gene end by 12 bases; junction bases not matched to a gene: 10. This CDR3 has 13 residues. The CDR3 coding sequence is TGTGCCTGGAGTGTAACGGGACAGGCAAGTCTGTACTTC. It encodes CAWSVTGQASLYF.

The chain joins TRBV9 to TRBJ1-1; the match to TRBD1 covers 7 bases. Germline values: CDR1 SGDLS, CDR2 YYNGEE. Trimming at V came to 4 bases and at J to 5 bases, leaving 17 bases not matched to a gene. CDR3 length equals 17 residues. Here the CDR3 reads CASSPQVGGAPRTEAFF. As DNA, the CDR3 is TGTGCCAGCAGCCCACAAGTAGGGGGCGCCCCGAGGACTGAAGCTTTCTTT.

This rearrangement joins TRBV7-9 to TRBJ1-5, with 9 positions matching TRBD1. After removal of 4 bases from V and 1 base from J, the junction contained 11 bases not matched to a gene. The CDR3 is 18 amino acids. Germline CDR1 is SEHNR and CDR2 is FQNEAQ (reference sequence). CDR3 DNA sequence: TGTGCCAGCAGCTCCGGGACAGGGTCCCTTATGAGCAATCAGCCCCAGCATTTT. Protein product: CASSSGTGSLMSNQPQHF.